This T cell receptor beta chain was documented in a study of blood T cell repertoires in COVID-19. Study at large: Samples representing acute and convalescent COVID-19 were sourced from the United States, Italy and Spain.

Clinical history as reported by participants underpinned cohort assignment. CDR3 length equals 16 residues. Germline V CDR1 and CDR2: SGDLS, YYNGEE. After removal of 0 bases from V and 5 bases from J, the junction contained 10 bases not matched to a gene. Only in-frame clones appear in the TCRdb table, and some are missing; sequencing was by immunoSEQ multiplex PCR. Among 210,000 or so clones listed, about 86% were seen once. Sequencing was carried out using PBMCs or T cells enriched from blood (not recorded which). The J gene is TRBJ2-7, the V gene TRBV9, with TRBD2 matching 8 bases. This sequence was found in a woman aged 45-60 years in a cohort exposed to, infected with or recovered from COVID-19 (not recorded which). The CDR3 DNA reads TGTGCCAGCAGCGTAGGGGCGGGGGGTCCGATTGACGAGCAGTACTTC. Its translation: CASSVGAGGPIDEQYF.